Listed below are T cell receptor beta chains from one sample, sequenced in a study of neurological immune-mediated disorders. One entry per CDR3 protein, called by TCRdb with MiXCR from the 5' RACE reads. The profile shows about 99,000 distinct CDR3 sequences, 9.5% to 14% of them singletons. Input material: PBMCs. The receptors shown here come from a female donor with HTLV-1-associated myelopathy (HAM/TSP). Both conserved end residues are part of each CDR3. Fields, in order: J gene, clone size, D gene, V gene, CDR3 protein, CDR3 DNA. D genes are given only for firm matches. The listing skips clone size in some rows; elsewhere it reads once, few, many or a size class.

>TRBJ2-3|NA|TRBD2|TRBV28
CASKGGGGGTDTQYF
TGTGCCAGCAAAGGAGGCGGGGGGGGCACAGATACGCAGTATTTT
>TRBJ2-3|many|NA|TRBV20-1
CSARQRGGIDTQYF
TGCAGTGCTAGACAACGAGGGGGAATAGATACGCAGTATTTT
>TRBJ1-5|many|NA|TRBV6-5
CASSLTGMSQPQHF
TGTGCCAGCAGTTTAACAGGGATGTCGCAGCCCCAGCATTTT
>TRBJ2-1|many|TRBD1|TRBV5-1
CASSPASGQGAHEQFF
TGCGCCAGCAGCCCGGCCTCGGGACAGGGGGCCCATGAGCAGTTCTTC
>TRBJ2-2|many|NA|TRBV12-3/TRBV12-4
CASSSGQMNTGELFF
TGTGCCAGCAGTTCCGGACAGATGAACACCGGGGAGCTGTTTTTT
>TRBJ2-6|many|NA|TRBV6-5
CASSYEAGVPGANVLTF
TGTGCCAGCAGTTACGAGGCAGGGGTGCCTGGGGCCAACGTCCTGACTTTC
>TRBJ2-1|few|TRBD2|TRBV5-5
CASSTGGTSGASPREQFF
TGTGCCAGCAGCACGGGAGGGACTAGCGGGGCCTCCCCGCGGGAGCAGTTCTTC
>TRBJ2-7|many|NA|TRBV20-1
CSATGGRYEQYF
TGCAGTGCTACAGGGGGGAGATACGAGCAGTACTTC
>TRBJ2-3|few|NA|TRBV7-9
CASSKRREDTQYF
TGTGCCAGCAGCAAACGGCGGGAAGATACGCAGTATTTT
>TRBJ1-6|many|TRBD1|TRBV5-5
CASSLDYGTGRSYNSPLHF
TGTGCCAGCAGCTTGGATTATGGGACAGGGCGCTCCTATAATTCACCCCTCCACTTT
>TRBJ2-7|many|NA|TRBV5-1
CASSLGPGPPYEQYF
TGCGCCAGCAGCTTGGGGCCAGGGCCCCCCTACGAGCAGTACTTC
>TRBJ1-5|many|NA|TRBV20-1
CSAREYLGSRPLNQPQHF
TGCAGTGCTAGAGAATACCTCGGGTCTCGTCCTCTAAACCAGCCCCAGCATTTT
>TRBJ1-1|few|NA|TRBV20-1
CSANKDPNTEAFF
TGCAGTGCCAATAAGGACCCGAACACTGAAGCTTTCTTT
>TRBJ1-1|once|NA|TRBV27
CASSFSGGEAFF
TGTGCCAGCAGTTTCTCGGGGGGCGAAGCTTTCTTT
>TRBJ2-3|many|TRBD2|TRBV7-2
CASSLVRGDSRQYF
TGTGCCAGCAGCTTAGTCCGGGGGGACTCAAGGCAGTATTTT
>TRBJ2-7|many|TRBD2|TRBV10-3
CAISIGLAGAEQYF
TGTGCCATCAGTATTGGACTAGCGGGGGCCGAGCAGTACTTC
>TRBJ1-1|many|NA|TRBV11-2
CASSWTLNTEAFF
TGTGCCAGCAGTTGGACGCTGAACACTGAAGCTTTCTTT
>TRBJ1-4|many|TRBD1|TRBV7-9
CASSRGQNEKLFF
TGTGCCAGCAGCCGGGGACAGAATGAAAAACTGTTTTTT
>TRBJ1-3|many|NA|TRBV10-3
CAISESSPLSGNTIYF
TGTGCCATCAGTGAGTCTTCACCTCTCTCTGGAAACACCATATATTTT
>TRBJ2-1|NA|NA|TRBV20-1
CSLLGAGSYNEQFF
TGCAGCCTTCTGGGCGCGGGGTCCTACAATGAGCAGTTCTTC
>TRBJ2-6|many|NA|TRBV20-1
CSARNSGANVLTF
TGCAGTGCTAGGAACTCTGGGGCCAACGTCCTGACTTTC
>TRBJ2-7|NA|NA|TRBV29-1
CSVETATSYEQYF
TGCAGCGTTGAAACAGCAACCTCCTACGAGCAGTACTTC
>TRBJ2-3|many|NA|TRBV20-1
CSARDSSDTDTQYF
TGCAGTGCTAGAGACTCGTCCGACACAGATACGCAGTATTTT
>TRBJ2-3|NA|TRBD2|TRBV4-1
CASSQDPGSGGGDTQYF
TGCGCCAGCAGCCAAGATCCCGGTAGCGGGGGCGGAGATACGCAGTATTTT
>TRBJ1-1|NA|NA|TRBV7-6
CASSLVLPGRKNTEAFF
TGTGCCAGCAGCTTAGTTCTCCCCGGTCGGAAGAACACTGAAGCTTTCTTT
>TRBJ2-7|many|TRBD2|TRBV6-2/TRBV6-3
CASLASGGPYEQYF
TGTGCCAGCCTGGCGAGCGGGGGACCCTACGAGCAGTACTTC
>TRBJ2-1|NA|TRBD1|TRBV7-9
CASSLYGRWTGGSNEQSF
TGTGCCAGCAGCTTATATGGGCGGTGGACAGGGGGCTCGAATGAGCAGTCCTTC
>TRBJ1-1|few|NA|TRBV12-3/TRBV12-4
CASSRTIGVNTEAFF
TGTGCCAGCAGCCGAACGATAGGGGTGAACACTGAAGCTTTCTTT
>TRBJ2-7|many|TRBD2|TRBV5-1
CASSLTSGGAHEQYF
TGCGCCAGCAGCCTGACTAGCGGGGGGGCCCACGAGCAGTACTTC
>TRBJ2-3|many|TRBD2|TRBV5-1
CASRQPGLAGGLAVTQYF
TGCGCCAGCAGGCAACCGGGACTAGCGGGGGGGCTCGCAGTTACGCAGTATTTT
>TRBJ2-1|NA|TRBD2|TRBV20-1
CSALTSGGANEKFF
TGCAGTGCTCTAACTAGCGGGGGTGCCAATGAGAAGTTCTTC